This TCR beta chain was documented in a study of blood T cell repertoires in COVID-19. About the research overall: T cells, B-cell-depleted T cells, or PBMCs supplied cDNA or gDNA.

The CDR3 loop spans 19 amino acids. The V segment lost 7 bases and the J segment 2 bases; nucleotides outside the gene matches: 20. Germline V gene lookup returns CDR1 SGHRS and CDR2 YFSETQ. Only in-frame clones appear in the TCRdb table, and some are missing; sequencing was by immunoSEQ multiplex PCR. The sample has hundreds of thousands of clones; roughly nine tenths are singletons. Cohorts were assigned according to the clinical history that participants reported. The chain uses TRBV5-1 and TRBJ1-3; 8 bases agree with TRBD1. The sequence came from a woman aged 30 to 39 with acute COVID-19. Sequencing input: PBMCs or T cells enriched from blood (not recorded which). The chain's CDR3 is CASGEEWSGGAYAGNTIYF. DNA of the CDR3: TGCGCCAGCGGAGAGGAGTGGTCAGGGGGCGCGTATGCTGGAAACACCATATATTTT. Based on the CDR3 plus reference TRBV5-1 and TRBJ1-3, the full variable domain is KAGVTQTPRYLIKTRGQQVTLSCSPISGHRSVSWYQQTPGQGLQFLFEYFSETQRNKGNFPGRFSGRQFSNSRSEMNVSTLELGDSALYLCASGEEWSGGAYAGNTIYFGEGSWLTVV.